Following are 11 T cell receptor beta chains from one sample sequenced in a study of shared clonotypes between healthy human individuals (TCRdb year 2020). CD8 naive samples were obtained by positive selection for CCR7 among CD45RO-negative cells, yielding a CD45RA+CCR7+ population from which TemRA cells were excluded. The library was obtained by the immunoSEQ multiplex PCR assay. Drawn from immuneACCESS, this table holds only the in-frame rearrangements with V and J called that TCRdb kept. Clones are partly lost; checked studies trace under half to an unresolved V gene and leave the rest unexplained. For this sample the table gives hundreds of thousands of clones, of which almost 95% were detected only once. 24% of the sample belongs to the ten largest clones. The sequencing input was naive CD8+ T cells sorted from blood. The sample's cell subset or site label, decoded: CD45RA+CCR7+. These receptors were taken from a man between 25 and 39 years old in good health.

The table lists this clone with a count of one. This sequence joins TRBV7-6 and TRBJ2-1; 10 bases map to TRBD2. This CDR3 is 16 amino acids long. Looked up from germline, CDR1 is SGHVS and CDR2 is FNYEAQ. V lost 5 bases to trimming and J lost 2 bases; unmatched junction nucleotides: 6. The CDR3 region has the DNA TGTGCCAGCAGCATCCTTAGCGGGAGGACCTACAATGAGCAGTTCTTC. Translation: CASSILSGRTYNEQFF.

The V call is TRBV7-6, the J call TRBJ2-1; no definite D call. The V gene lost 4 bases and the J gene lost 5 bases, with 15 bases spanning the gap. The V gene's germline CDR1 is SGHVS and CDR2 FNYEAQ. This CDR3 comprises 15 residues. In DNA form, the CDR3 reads TGTGCCAGCAGCTCAATGAGGTCGGTTCACAATGAGCAGTTCTTC. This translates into CASSSMRSVHNEQFF.

DNA for the CDR3: TGTGCCAGCAGCTTAGCTACGAGCCCTAACTATGGCTACACCTTC. Protein: CASSLATSPNYGYTF. The V and J genes are TRBV7-9 and TRBJ1-2; unclear D gene. Trimming left V 0 bases short and J 0 bases short, with 8 bases between. CDR1 and CDR2 from the germline V gene are SEHNR and FQNEAQ (reference sequence). The CDR3 has 15 residues.

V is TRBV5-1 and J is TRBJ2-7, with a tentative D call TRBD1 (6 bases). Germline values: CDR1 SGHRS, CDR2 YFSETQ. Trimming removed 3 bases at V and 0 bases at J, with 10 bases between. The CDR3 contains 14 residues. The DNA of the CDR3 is TGCGCCAGCAGCTCTGAACAGGGCTCCTACGAGCAGTACTTC. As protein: CASSSEQGSYEQYF.

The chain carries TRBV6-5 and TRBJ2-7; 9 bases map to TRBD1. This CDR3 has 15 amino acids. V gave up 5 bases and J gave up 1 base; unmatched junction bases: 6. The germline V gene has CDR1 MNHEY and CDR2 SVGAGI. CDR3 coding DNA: TGTGCCAGCAGTCTGACAGGGGGTGTTTCCTACGAGCAGTACTTC. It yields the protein CASSLTGGVSYEQYF.

The CDR3 spells CSAHQGGTEETQYF. CDR3 DNA sequence: TGCAGCGCCCACCAGGGAGGTACTGAGGAGACCCAGTACTTC. The V and J genes are TRBV29-1 and TRBJ2-5; tentatively, D is TRBD2 (6 bases). The CDR3 has 14 amino acids. Trimming removed 7 bases from V and 5 bases from J, with 20 bases in between. Germline lookup yields CDR1 SQVTM and CDR2 ANQGSEA.

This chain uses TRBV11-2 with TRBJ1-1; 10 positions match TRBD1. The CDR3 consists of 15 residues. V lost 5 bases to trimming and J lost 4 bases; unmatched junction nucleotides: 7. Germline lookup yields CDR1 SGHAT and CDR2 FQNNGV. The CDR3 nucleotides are TGTGCCAGCAGCCCCGGACAGGGGGGCTTCACTGAAGCTTTCTTT. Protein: CASSPGQGGFTEAFF.

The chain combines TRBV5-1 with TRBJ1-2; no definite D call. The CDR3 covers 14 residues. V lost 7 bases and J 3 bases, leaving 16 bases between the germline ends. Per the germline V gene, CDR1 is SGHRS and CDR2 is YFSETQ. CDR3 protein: CASRQNLEDYGYTF. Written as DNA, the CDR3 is TGCGCCAGCCGACAAAACCTAGAAGACTATGGCTACACCTTC.

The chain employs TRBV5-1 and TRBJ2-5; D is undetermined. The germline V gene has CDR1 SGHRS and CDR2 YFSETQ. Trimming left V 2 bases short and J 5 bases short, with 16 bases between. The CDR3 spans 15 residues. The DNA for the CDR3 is TGCGCCAGCAGCTTACTTCCGGGCCCACGGGAGACCCAGTACTTC. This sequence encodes CASSLLPGPRETQYF.

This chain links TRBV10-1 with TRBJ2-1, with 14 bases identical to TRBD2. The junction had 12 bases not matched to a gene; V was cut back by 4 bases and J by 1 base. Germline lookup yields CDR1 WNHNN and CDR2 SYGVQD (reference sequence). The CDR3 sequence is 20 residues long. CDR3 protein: CASSGPPGLAGAGSYNEQFF. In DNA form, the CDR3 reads TGCGCCAGCAGTGGCCCACCGGGACTAGCGGGAGCGGGATCCTACAATGAGCAGTTCTTC.

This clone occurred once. As DNA, the CDR3 is TGCGCCAGCAGGGAAGCGGGAGGCTCCTACGAGCAGTACTTC. Translating it yields CASREAGGSYEQYF. The chain joins TRBV10-2 to TRBJ2-7; 9 bases agree with TRBD2. The CDR3 sequence is 14 residues long. V gave up 6 bases and J gave up 0 bases; unmatched junction bases: 3. Looked up from germline, CDR1 is WSHSY and CDR2 is SAAADI.